This TCR beta chain was captured in a study of blood T cell repertoires in COVID-19. For the study at large: The United States, Italy and Spain supplied acute and convalescent COVID-19 samples. PBMCs, B-cell-depleted T cells, or T cells provided the cDNA or gDNA that made up the material.

This CDR3 is 16 amino acids long. V was trimmed by 2 bases and J by 0 bases, leaving 8 bases between them. The germline gives CDR1 LNHDA, CDR2 SQIVND (reference sequence). This clone was found a few times. In the original processing: Estimation of nucleated cell counts was performed using reference gene primer amplification. Clones were sequenced by immunoSEQ multiplex PCR, and TCRdb holds only the in-frame ones, with some missing. V, J and clone size reflect that table, while D and trimming were determined from the DNA. The table has roughly 200,000 clones, 70% to 90% seen once. This receptor was taken from an older woman with active or convalescent COVID-19. This rearrangement joins TRBV19 to TRBJ2-6; D gene uncertain. The source material was peripheral blood. The CDR3 region has the DNA TGTGCCAGTAGTATATTGGAGTTCTCTGGGGCCAACGTCCTGACTTTC. Its protein product is CASSILEFSGANVLTF.